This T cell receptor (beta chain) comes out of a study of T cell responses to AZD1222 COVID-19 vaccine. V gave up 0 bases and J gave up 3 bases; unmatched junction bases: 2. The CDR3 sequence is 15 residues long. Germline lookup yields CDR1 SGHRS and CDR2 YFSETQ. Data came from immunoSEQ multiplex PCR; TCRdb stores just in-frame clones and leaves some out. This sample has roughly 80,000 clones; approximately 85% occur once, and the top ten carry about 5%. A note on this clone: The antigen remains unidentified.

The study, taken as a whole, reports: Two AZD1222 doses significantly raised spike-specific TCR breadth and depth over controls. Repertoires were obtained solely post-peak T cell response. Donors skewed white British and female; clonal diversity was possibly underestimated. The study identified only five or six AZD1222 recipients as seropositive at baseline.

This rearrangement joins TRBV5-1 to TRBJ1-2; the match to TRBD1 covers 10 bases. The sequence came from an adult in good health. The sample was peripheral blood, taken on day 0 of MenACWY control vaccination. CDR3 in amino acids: CASSLGGTGDYGYTF. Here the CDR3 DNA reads TGCGCCAGCAGCTTGGGAGGGACAGGGGACTATGGCTACACCTTC. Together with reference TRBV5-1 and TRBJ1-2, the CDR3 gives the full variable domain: KAGVTQTPRYLIKTRGQQVTLSCSPISGHRSVSWYQQTPGQGLQFLFEYFSETQRNKGNFPGRFSGRQFSNSRSEMNVSTLELGDSALYLCASSLGGTGDYGYTFGSGTRLTVV.